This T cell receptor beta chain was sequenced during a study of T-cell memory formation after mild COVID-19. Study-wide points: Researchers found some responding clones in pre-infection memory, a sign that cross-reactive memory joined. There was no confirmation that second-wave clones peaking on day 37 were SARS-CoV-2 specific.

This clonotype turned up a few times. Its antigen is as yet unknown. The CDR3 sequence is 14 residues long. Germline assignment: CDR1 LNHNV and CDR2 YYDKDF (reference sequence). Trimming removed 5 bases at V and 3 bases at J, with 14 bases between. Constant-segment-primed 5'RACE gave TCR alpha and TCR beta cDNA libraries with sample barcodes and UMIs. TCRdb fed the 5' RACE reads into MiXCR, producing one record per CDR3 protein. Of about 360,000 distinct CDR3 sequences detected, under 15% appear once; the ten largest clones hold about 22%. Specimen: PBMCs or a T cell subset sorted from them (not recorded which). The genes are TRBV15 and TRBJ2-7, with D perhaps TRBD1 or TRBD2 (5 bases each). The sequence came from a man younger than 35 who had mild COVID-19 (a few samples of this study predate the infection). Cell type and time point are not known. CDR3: CATSPGTANYEQYF. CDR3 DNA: TGTGCCACCAGCCCCGGGACGGCAAACTACGAGCAGTACTTC.